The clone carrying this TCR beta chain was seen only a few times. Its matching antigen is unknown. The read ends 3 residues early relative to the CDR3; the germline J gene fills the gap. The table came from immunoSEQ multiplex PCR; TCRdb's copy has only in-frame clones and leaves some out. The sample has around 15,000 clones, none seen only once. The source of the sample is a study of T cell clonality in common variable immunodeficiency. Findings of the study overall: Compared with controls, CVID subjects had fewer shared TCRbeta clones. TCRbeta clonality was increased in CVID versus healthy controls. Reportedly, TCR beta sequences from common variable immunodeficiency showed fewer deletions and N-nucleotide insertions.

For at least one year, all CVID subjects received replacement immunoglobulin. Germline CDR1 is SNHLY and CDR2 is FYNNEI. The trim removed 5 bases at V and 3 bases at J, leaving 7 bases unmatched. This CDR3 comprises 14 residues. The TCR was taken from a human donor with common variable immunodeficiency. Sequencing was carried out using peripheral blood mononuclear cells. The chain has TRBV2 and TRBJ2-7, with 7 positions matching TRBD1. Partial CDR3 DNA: TGTGCCAGCAGTCCACAGGGGTCGCACTACGAG. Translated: CASSPQGSHYE. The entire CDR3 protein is CASSPQGSHYEQYF.